This TCR beta chain was sequenced during a study of T cell clonality in common variable immunodeficiency. Study-level points and caveats: Links between repertoire features and CVID complications were heterogeneity-limited.

This CDR3 has 14 amino acids. Germline V gene data show CDR1 as SGHTA and CDR2 as FQGTGA. V was cut by 5 bases and J by 4 bases, with 11 bases left in between. Both groups were predominantly of Caucasian heritage. This clone was observed at least ten times. What it recognizes is unknown. The missing CDR3 end, 3 residues past where the read stops, is filled in from the germline J gene. Sequencing was performed with immunoSEQ multiplex PCR; in TCRdb, only in-frame clones are kept and a portion is missing. This sample has 50,000 or so clones, each found more than once. The V and J genes are TRBV7-3 and TRBJ2-2; possibly TRBD2 for D (5 bases). Sequencing used peripheral blood mononuclear cells. The source is a person aged 18 to 75 in good health. Here the CDR3 reads CASSTARGTGELFF. The part of the CDR3 DNA that was read is TGTGCCAGCAGCACGGCCCGGGGCACCGGGGAG.